The next 26 T cell receptor beta chains were all read from a single sample in a study of Ad26.COV2.S vaccination and SARS-CoV-2 variants. Sequencing was performed with immunoSEQ multiplex PCR; in TCRdb, only in-frame clones are kept and a portion is missing. The repertoire includes about 420,000 clones, around nine tenths of them detected once, and about 3.5% sits in the top ten. Treatment in this sample: around 19 received Ad26.COV2.S at low or high dose, single or two shots; 5 received placebo; per-sample allocation not given. At day 63 after the first vaccine or placebo injection, samples were drawn. Source: peripheral blood, taken in a trial of Ad26.COV2.S vaccine versus placebo. The receptors were gathered from a person aged 18-65 years who received the Ad26.COV2.S COVID-19 vaccine or a placebo.

This chain links TRBV6-1 with TRBJ1-5, with D hard to call. The CDR3 length is 18 residues. V lost 1 base and J 6 bases, leaving 22 bases between the germline ends. The germline V gene has CDR1 MNHNS and CDR2 SASEGT. Written as DNA, the CDR3 is TGTGCCAGCAGTGAAGTGAGTGTTGGCTTGGGGTACCTTCAGCCCCAGCATTTT. It yields the protein CASSEVSVGLGYLQPQHF.

The chain links TRBV19 to TRBJ1-2; TRBD1 might be the D (5 bases). Looked up from germline, CDR1 is LNHDA and CDR2 is SQIVND (reference sequence). Trimming removed 9 bases at V and 2 bases at J, with 13 bases between. This CDR3 has 13 amino acids. In nucleotides, the CDR3 is TGTGCCAGCGCCGGGACGGCGAACTATGGCTACACCTTC. Its translation is CASAGTANYGYTF. Supplemented by reference TRBV19 and TRBJ1-2, the full variable domain reads DGGITQSPKYLFRKEGQNVTLSCEQNLNHDAMYWYRQDPGQGLRLIYYSQIVNDFQKGDIAEGYSVSREKKESFPLTVTSAQKNPTAFYLCASAGTANYGYTFGSGTRLTVV.

This clone was counted a few times. This chain links TRBV6-2 or TRBV6-3 with TRBJ1-1; weak D call: TRBD1 (6 bases). CDR3 size: 19 residues. V was pared by 4 bases and J by 0 bases, with 24 bases between. Germline-derived CDR1 and CDR2 are MNHEY and SVGEGT. CDR3 loop: CASSSSRGQLNLLNTEAFF. CDR3 bases: TGTGCCAGCAGTTCGTCTCGCGGACAGCTGAACCTGTTGAACACTGAAGCTTTCTTT.

The chain couples TRBV4-1 to TRBJ2-5; a possible D gene is TRBD1 (6 bases). This CDR3 is built from 15 residues. The V end lost 1 base, the J end lost 5 bases, and 14 bases lay between the germline ends. Germline values: CDR1 MGHRA, CDR2 YSYEKL. The CDR3 nucleotides are TGCGCCAGCAGCCAAGTTGTGGGGGCCGGGGAGACCCAGTACTTC. It yields the protein CASSQVVGAGETQYF.

For this clone: The junction departs from the called germline gene at one end, perhaps through a read error. This rearrangement joins TRBV2 to TRBJ2-7, with 10 bases lining up with TRBD2. This CDR3 has 16 residues. The germline gives CDR1 SNHLY, CDR2 FYNNEI. This CDR3 is CASREAGTSDLREQYF. The CDR3 nucleotides are TGTGCCAGCAGAGAAGCCGGGACTAGCGACCTACGGGAGCAGTACTTC.

The chain recombines TRBV4-3 with TRBJ2-7; TRBD2 is a possible D gene (6 bases). V lost 0 bases and J lost 6, with 15 bases in between. Germline lookup yields CDR1 LGHNA and CDR2 YSLEER. The CDR3 runs to 15 residues. The CDR3, as DNA: TGCGCCAGCAGCCAAGAGAAGGGACTCACGTCCGAGCAGTACTTC. Protein product: CASSQEKGLTSEQYF.

The chain combines TRBV7-2 with TRBJ2-7; D is unclear. V lost 5 bases, J lost 2 bases, and 10 bases lay in between. CDR3 length: 13 amino acids. CDR1 and CDR2 (germline): SGHTA, FQGNSA. CDR3 sequence (DNA): TGTGCCAGCAGCGTCACTGAGACCTACGAGCAGTACTTC. This sequence encodes CASSVTETYEQYF.

V is TRBV30 and J is TRBJ1-5; a weak D match, TRBD1 (6 bases). Germline CDR1 reads GTSNPN; CDR2 reads SVGIG (reference sequence). V was clipped by 2 bases and J by 4 bases, with 21 bases between them. The CDR3 is made up of 17 amino acids. The CDR3 sequence is CAWSMPTGSSKNQPQHF. In nucleotides, the CDR3 is TGTGCCTGGAGTATGCCGACAGGAAGCTCGAAAAATCAGCCCCAGCATTTT.

The chain employs TRBV30 and TRBJ2-7; D gene unclear. Deletions cut 4 bases from V and 4 bases from J, with 14 bases between. This CDR3 contains 13 residues. In germline, CDR1 is GTSNPN, CDR2 SVGIG (reference sequence). The CDR3 loop is CAWTSGGIYEQYF. The CDR3 DNA follows: TGTGCCTGGACCTCGGGCGGAATTTACGAGCAGTACTTC.

The chain uses TRBV6-2 or TRBV6-3 and TRBJ2-6; tentatively, D is TRBD2 (5 bases). Germline values: CDR1 MNHEY, CDR2 SVGEGT. Between the trimmed V and J ends, which lost 3 bases and 0 bases, there was a span of 9 bases. CDR3 length: 16 residues. The CDR3 sequence is CASSYPRGSGANVLTF. DNA for the CDR3: TGTGCCAGCAGTTATCCTCGGGGCTCTGGGGCCAACGTCCTGACTTTC.

The V and J genes are TRBV4-1 and TRBJ2-7; TRBD1 agrees at 9 bases. CDR3 length equals 15 residues. Germline CDR1 and CDR2: MGHRA and YSYEKL. The V segment lost 3 bases and the J segment 1 base; nucleotides outside the gene matches: 4. The DNA for the CDR3 is TGCGCCAGCAGCCACCGCGGGACAGGGTCCTACGAGCAGTACTTC. Residues: CASSHRGTGSYEQYF.

The gene calls are TRBV6-5 and TRBJ1-1; D may be TRBD1 (5 bases). Germline CDR1 reads MNHEY; CDR2 reads SVGAGI. The germline V and J ends were trimmed by 0 bases and 6 bases, with 17 bases remaining between them. This CDR3 spans 16 amino acids. In DNA, the CDR3 is TGTGCCAGCAGTTACTCGCCAGGAGGGTTGGGGGCTGAAGCTTTCTTT. Residues: CASSYSPGGLGAEAFF.

The CDR3 sequence is CATSRDHISNTGELFF. For the CDR3, the DNA is TGTGCCACCAGCAGAGACCACATCTCGAACACCGGGGAGCTGTTTTTT. The chain links TRBV15 to TRBJ2-2; D gene ambiguous. Germline CDR1 reads LNHNV; CDR2 reads YYDKDF (reference sequence). V lost 0 bases and J lost 0, with 8 bases in between. The CDR3 is 16 amino acids.

About this clone itself: In the same sample, other DNA sequences code for this CDR3. This chain joins TRBV20-1 and TRBJ2-7; D not resolved. V lost 2 bases and J 2 bases, leaving 4 bases between the germline ends. In germline, CDR1 is DFQATT, CDR2 SNEGSKA (reference sequence). The CDR3 loop spans 11 amino acids. The CDR3 sequence is CSARTTYEQYF. CDR3 DNA: TGCAGTGCTAGAACTACCTACGAGCAGTACTTC.

The chain joins TRBV3-1 (or the pseudogene TRBV3-2) to TRBJ1-1; D not certain. Per the germline V gene, CDR1 is LGHDT and CDR2 is YNNKEL (reference sequence). This CDR3 comprises 15 residues. The V and J ends lost 0 bases and 1 base respectively, with 9 bases between them. The CDR3 here is CASSQEGGGNTEAFF. The CDR3 DNA is TGTGCCAGCAGCCAAGAGGGCGGAGGGAACACTGAAGCTTTCTTT.

This chain connects TRBV27 to TRBJ2-7; tentative D call: TRBD1 (6 bases). Germline V gene lookup returns CDR1 MNHEY and CDR2 SMNVEV (reference sequence). This CDR3 spans 13 amino acids. The ends were cut back, 4 bases at V and 6 bases at J, with 13 bases in the middle. The CDR3 region has the DNA TGTGCCAGCAGTTGGGGGCGGGTGGGCGAGCAGTACTTC. It specifies CASSWGRVGEQYF.

V usage is TRBV7-2 and J usage is TRBJ2-3; TRBD1 matches 7 bases. The CDR3 extends over 14 amino acids. CDR1 and CDR2 (germline): SGHTA, FQGNSA. Losses at the gene ends were 5 bases for V and 1 base for J; bases not matched to a gene: 3. CDR3 nucleotide sequence: TGTGCCAGCAGCCCTCAGGGGGGCACAGATACGCAGTATTTT. The encoded protein is CASSPQGGTDTQYF.

This clone was detected once. The chain links TRBV27 to TRBJ1-6; D is uncertain. CDR1 and CDR2 (germline): MNHEY, SMNVEV (reference sequence). Trimming left V 6 bases short and J 8 bases short, with 14 bases between. The CDR3 sequence is 14 residues long. In DNA form, the CDR3 reads TGTGCCAGCAGAGGAATCCCGCAGGATTCACCCCTCCACTTT. The encoded protein is CASRGIPQDSPLHF.

This chain joins TRBV14 and TRBJ1-2; 10 bases fit TRBD1. The germline V gene has CDR1 SGHDN and CDR2 FVKESK. With 3 bases clipped from V and 8 bases from J, the junction kept 6 bases outside the gene matches. The CDR3 covers 14 residues. DNA of the CDR3: TGTGCCAGCAGCCAGCCGGGACAGGGGAGAGGCTACACCTTC. Translating gives CASSQPGQGRGYTF. Full variable domain (rest looked up from reference TRBV14 and TRBJ1-2): EAGVTQFPSHSVIEKGQTVTLRCDPISGHDNLYWYRRVMGKEIKFLLHFVKESKQDESGMPNNRFLAERTGGTYSTLKVQPAELEDSGVYFCASSQPGQGRGYTFGSGTRLTVV.

The J gene is TRBJ1-3, the V gene TRBV5-1; D is uncertain. CDR1 and CDR2 from the germline V gene are SGHRS and YFSETQ. Trimming shortened V by 6 bases and J by 0 bases, and 16 bases separated the two germline ends. The CDR3 extends over 16 amino acids. The CDR3 region is CASTLGSLSSGNTIYF. DNA for the CDR3: TGCGCCAGCACCCTCGGGTCCTTGAGCTCTGGAAACACCATATATTTT.

The rearrangement links TRBV5-1 to TRBJ2-3; unclear D gene. Germline V gene lookup returns CDR1 SGHRS and CDR2 YFSETQ. The CDR3 has 16 residues. Trimming removed 1 base from V and 3 bases from J, with 15 bases in between. The CDR3 coding sequence is TGCGCCAGCAGCTTGCTGAGACTCAATTTAACAGATACGCAGTATTTT. This translates into CASSLLRLNLTDTQYF.

About this clone itself: The junction shows a germline mismatch at one end, possibly a read error. The V call is TRBV6-5, the J call TRBJ2-7, with 7 bases matching TRBD1. Germline CDR1 and CDR2: MNHEY and SVGAGI. The CDR3 runs to 14 residues. The CDR3 DNA follows: TGTGCCAGCAGCTACTCGACAGGGTACAACGAGCAGTACTTC. This gives the protein CASSYSTGYNEQYF.

The V gene is TRBV11-2, the J gene TRBJ2-5, with TRBD1 matching 7 bases. CDR1 is SGHAT and CDR2 is FQNNGV in the germline V gene. The CDR3 sequence is 14 residues long. V gave up 5 bases and J gave up 2 bases; unmatched junction bases: 5. CDR3 DNA: TGTGCCAGCAGCAAAGGGACAGCACAAGAGACCCAGTACTTC. As protein: CASSKGTAQETQYF. The complete variable domain, with remaining parts taken from reference TRBV11-2 and TRBJ2-5, reads EAGVAQSPRYKIIEKRQSVAFWCNPISGHATLYWYQQILGQGPKLLIQFQNNGVVDDSQLPKDRFSAERLKGVDSTLKIQPAKLEDSAVYLCASSKGTAQETQYFGPGTRLLVL.

The chain joins TRBV12-3 or TRBV12-4 to TRBJ1-1, with D maybe TRBD1 (6 bases). CDR3 size: 13 residues. With 7 bases removed from V and 7 bases from J, the gap between germline ends came to 16 bases. As DNA, the CDR3 is TGTGCCAGCACCAGAGGGGGAAGTGGTGAAGCTTTCTTT. Encoded protein: CASTRGGSGEAFF.

Concerning this clone: In the same sample, other DNA sequences code for this CDR3. CDR3 coding DNA: TGTGCCAGTAGTAGGGACAGGGGAAATCAGCCCCAGCATTTT. Translation gives CASSRDRGNQPQHF. The chain recombines TRBV19 with TRBJ1-5, with 10 bases fitting TRBD1. Germline trimming cut 4 bases from V and 4 bases from J; bases unmatched to any gene: 1. Germline V CDR1 and CDR2: LNHDA, SQIVND (reference sequence). The CDR3 covers 14 residues.

The V call is TRBV9, the J call TRBJ2-1, with 13 positions matching TRBD2. The CDR3 consists of 17 residues. The germline CDR1 and CDR2 sequences are SGDLS and YYNGEE. The junction had 5 bases not matched to a gene; V was cut back by 1 base and J by 4 bases. The CDR3 region is CASSVTGTSGDYNEQFF. The CDR3 DNA reads as TGTGCCAGCAGCGTAACTGGGACTAGCGGGGATTACAATGAGCAGTTCTTC.